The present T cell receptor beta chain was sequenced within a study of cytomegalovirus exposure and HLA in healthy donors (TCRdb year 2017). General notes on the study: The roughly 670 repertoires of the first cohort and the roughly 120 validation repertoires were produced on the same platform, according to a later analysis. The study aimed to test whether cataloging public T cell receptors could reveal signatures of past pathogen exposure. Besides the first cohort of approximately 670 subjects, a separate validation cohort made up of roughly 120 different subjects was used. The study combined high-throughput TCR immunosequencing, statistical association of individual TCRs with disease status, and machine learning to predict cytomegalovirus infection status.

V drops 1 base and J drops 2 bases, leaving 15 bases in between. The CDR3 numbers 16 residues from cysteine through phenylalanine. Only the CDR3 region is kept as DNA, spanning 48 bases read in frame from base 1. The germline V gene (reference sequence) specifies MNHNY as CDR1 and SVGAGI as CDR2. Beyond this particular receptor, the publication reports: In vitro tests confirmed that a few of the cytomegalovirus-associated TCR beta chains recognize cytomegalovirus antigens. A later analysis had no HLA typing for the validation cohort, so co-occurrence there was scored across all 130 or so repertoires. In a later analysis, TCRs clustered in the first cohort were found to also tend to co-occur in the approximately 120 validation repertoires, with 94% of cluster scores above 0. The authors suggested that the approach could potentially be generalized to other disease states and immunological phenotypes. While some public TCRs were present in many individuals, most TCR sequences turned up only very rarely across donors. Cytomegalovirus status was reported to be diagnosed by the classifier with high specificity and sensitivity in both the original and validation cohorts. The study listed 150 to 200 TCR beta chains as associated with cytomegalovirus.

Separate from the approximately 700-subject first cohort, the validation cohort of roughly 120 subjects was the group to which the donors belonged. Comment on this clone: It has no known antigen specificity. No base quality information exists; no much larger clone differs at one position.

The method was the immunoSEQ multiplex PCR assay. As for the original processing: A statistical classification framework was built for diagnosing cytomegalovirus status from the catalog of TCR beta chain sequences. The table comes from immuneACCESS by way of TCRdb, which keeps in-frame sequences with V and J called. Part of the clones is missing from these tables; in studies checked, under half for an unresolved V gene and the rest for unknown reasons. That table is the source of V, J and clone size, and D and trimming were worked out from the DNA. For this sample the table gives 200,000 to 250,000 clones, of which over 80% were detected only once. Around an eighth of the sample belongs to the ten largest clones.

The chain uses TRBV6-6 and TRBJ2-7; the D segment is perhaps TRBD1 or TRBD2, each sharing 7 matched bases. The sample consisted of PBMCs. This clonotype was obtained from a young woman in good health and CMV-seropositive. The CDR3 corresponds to CASSYFSGRGPYEQYF. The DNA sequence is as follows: TGTGCCAGCAGTTACTTCTCAGGGAGGGGGCCCTACGAGCAGTACTTC.